This T cell receptor beta chain was profiled in a study of technical replicates of blood from several donors listed by TCRdb under 2017. Library prep was done by the immunoSEQ multiplex PCR assay. TCRdb carries this immuneACCESS record with in-frame sequences only. Its versions omit some clonotypes, under half of them owing to an unresolved V gene in the studies checked, with the rest unexplained. The sample yields about 72,000 clones; 80% to 95% were counted once. The ten largest clones represent approximately 0.36% of the sample. This clone was seen only once. Its antigen is still unknown. The sample holds no much larger clone one base away, and base qualities are not on file. The trim is 5 bases for V and 0 bases for J, with a gap of 14 bases between the germline ends. CDR1 and CDR2 are drawn from the germline V gene: MDHEN, SYDVKM. The CDR3 runs 17 amino acids, cysteine and phenylalanine included. Only CDR3 DNA is held: 51 bases, read in frame from base 1.

Recombination linked TRBV28 to TRBJ2-6, and TRBD1 may be the D gene, going by 6 matching bases. The sample comprised T cells isolated from PBMCs. The receptor comes from a human donor in good health. The encoded CDR3 is CASSPRYRASGANVLTF. The DNA sequence reads TGTGCCAGCAGTCCCCGTTACAGGGCCTCTGGGGCCAACGTCCTGACTTTC.